This T cell receptor beta chain originates from a study of cytomegalovirus exposure and HLA in healthy donors. General study findings and limits: Immune exposure was documented only through CMV serostatus. Upon later analysis, HLA-associated TCR beta chains proved more clonally expanded than other, equally common chains.

Unmatched junction bases numbered 9, after V lost 6 bases and J lost 7 bases. Germline CDR1 is SEHNR and CDR2 is FQNEAQ (reference sequence). The CDR3 covers 14 residues. The PCR had 60 Vbeta and 13 Jbeta primers. The method was immunoSEQ multiplex PCR; TCRdb's version includes in-frame clones alone and lacks a portion of them. The table lists over 150,000 clones, around 81% of them singletons. Points on this clone: Its specificity is not known.

This sequence originates from a young woman in good health and CMV-seronegative. The sequenced sample was PBMCs. This sequence joins TRBV7-9 and TRBJ1-5, with 7 bases that match TRBD1. The CDR3 DNA sequence: TGTGCCAGCAGTCCTACAGGGGAAGAACAGCCCCAGCATTTT. Its translation is CASSPTGEEQPQHF.